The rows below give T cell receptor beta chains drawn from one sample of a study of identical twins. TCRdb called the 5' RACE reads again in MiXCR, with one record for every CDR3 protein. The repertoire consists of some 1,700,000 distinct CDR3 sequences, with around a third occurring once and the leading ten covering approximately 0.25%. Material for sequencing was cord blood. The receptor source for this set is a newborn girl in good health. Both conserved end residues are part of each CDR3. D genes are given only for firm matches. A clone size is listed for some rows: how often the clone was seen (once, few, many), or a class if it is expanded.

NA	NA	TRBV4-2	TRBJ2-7	TGTGCCAGCAGCCAAGAGTCGGGGAACGAGCAGTACTTC	CASSQESGNEQYF
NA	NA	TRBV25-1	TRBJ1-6	TGTGCCAGCAGTGAGGGCCTTACCAATTCACCCCTCCACTTT	CASSEGLTNSPLHF
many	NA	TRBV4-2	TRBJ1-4	TGTGCCAGCAGCCAAGTCCGCGGGCGGGGTAATGAAAAACTGTTTTTT	CASSQVRGRGNEKLFF
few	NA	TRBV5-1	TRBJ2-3	TGCGCCAGCAGATATTCTACGACGGGAGATACGCAGTATTTT	CASRYSTTGDTQYF
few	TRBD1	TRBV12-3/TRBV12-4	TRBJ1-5	TGTGCCAGCAGTGTGGGACAGGGTTACGATCAGCCCCAGCATTTT	CASSVGQGYDQPQHF
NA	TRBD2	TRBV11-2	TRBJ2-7	TGTGCCAGCAGCCCTCTTTTGGGGACTAGCGGGAGCTCCTACGAGCAGTACTTC	CASSPLLGTSGSSYEQYF
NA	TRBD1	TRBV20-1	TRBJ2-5	TGCAGTGCTAGAGGGGGACAGGGGACCCAGTACTTC	CSARGGQGTQYF
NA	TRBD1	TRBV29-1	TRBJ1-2	TGCAGCGTTGAACCCCGTACAGGGGGTGGATATGGCTACACCTTC	CSVEPRTGGGYGYTF
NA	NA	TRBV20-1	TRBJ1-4	TGCAGTGCTACAAAAAGGGTGGGAGCTAATGAAAAACTGTTTTTT	CSATKRVGANEKLFF
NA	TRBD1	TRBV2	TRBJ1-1	TGTGCCAGCAGTGCGGGACAGGGGGTGAACACTGGAGCTTTCTTT	CASSAGQGVNTGAFF
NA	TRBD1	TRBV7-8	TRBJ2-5	TGTGCCAGCAGCTTAGTAGCCGGGACAGGCCAAGAGACCCAGTACTTC	CASSLVAGTGQETQYF
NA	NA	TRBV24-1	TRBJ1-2	TGTGCCACCAGTTATTGGGCAGGGGTCGGCTACACCTTC	CATSYWAGVGYTF
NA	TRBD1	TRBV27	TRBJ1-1	TGTGCCAGCAGTCCGTCCGGGACAGCCATAGGAGCTTTCTTT	CASSPSGTAIGAFF
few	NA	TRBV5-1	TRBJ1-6	TGCGCCAGCAGCTTGGGGGGTTCGGCGGTCTCCTATAATTCACCCCTCCACTTT	CASSLGGSAVSYNSPLHF
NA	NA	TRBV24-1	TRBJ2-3	TGTGCCACCAGTGATTTAGCGAACGGGTACACAGATACGCAGTATTTT	CATSDLANGYTDTQYF
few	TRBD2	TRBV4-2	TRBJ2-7	TGTGCCAGCAGCCAACGTAGTAGCGGGAGGGCCCCATTCTACGAGCAGTACTTC	CASSQRSSGRAPFYEQYF
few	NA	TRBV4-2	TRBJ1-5	TGTGCCAGCAGCCAAGAATATGGCAGCAATCAGCCCCAGCATTTT	CASSQEYGSNQPQHF
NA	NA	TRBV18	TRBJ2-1	TGTGCCAGCTCACCACCGGGAGGACGCAATGAGCAGTTCTTC	CASSPPGGRNEQFF
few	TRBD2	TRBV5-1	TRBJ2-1	TGCGCCAGCAGCTGGGGCCCTAGCGGGAGCCCAGCGTACAATGAGCAGTTCTTC	CASSWGPSGSPAYNEQFF
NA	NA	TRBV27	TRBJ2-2	TGTGCCAGCAGTTTGCCGGGGAGGACCGGGGAGCTGTTTTTT	CASSLPGRTGELFF